The present T cell receptor (beta chain) was sequenced within a study of Ad26.COV2.S vaccination and SARS-CoV-2 variants. Overall study results and limits: Non-spike TCR breadth was similar in vaccine and placebo recipients.

This clone was detected only once. What it recognizes is unknown. CDR3 length: 14 amino acids. The germline CDR1 and CDR2 sequences are MNHEY and SVGAGI. Trimming took off 6 bases at V and 4 bases at J, with 15 bases between the two ends. The treatment: around 19 received Ad26.COV2.S at low or high dose, single or two shots; about five received placebo; per-sample allocation not given. Collection of the samples took place on day 63 after the first injection of vaccine or placebo. Some clones are missing from TCRdb's copy, which holds only in-frame ones; the method was immunoSEQ multiplex PCR. The sample consists of 300,000 to 350,000 clones, about 86% of them appearing once.

The chain has TRBV6-5 and TRBJ1-2, with D hard to call. This receptor was identified in a person aged 18 to 59 who received the Ad26.COV2.S COVID-19 vaccine or a placebo. This specimen was peripheral blood, taken in a trial of Ad26.COV2.S vaccine versus placebo. CDR3 in DNA: TGTGCCAGCAGACCCGGTACAGCAGCCTATGGCTACACCTTC. Encoded protein: CASRPGTAAYGYTF.